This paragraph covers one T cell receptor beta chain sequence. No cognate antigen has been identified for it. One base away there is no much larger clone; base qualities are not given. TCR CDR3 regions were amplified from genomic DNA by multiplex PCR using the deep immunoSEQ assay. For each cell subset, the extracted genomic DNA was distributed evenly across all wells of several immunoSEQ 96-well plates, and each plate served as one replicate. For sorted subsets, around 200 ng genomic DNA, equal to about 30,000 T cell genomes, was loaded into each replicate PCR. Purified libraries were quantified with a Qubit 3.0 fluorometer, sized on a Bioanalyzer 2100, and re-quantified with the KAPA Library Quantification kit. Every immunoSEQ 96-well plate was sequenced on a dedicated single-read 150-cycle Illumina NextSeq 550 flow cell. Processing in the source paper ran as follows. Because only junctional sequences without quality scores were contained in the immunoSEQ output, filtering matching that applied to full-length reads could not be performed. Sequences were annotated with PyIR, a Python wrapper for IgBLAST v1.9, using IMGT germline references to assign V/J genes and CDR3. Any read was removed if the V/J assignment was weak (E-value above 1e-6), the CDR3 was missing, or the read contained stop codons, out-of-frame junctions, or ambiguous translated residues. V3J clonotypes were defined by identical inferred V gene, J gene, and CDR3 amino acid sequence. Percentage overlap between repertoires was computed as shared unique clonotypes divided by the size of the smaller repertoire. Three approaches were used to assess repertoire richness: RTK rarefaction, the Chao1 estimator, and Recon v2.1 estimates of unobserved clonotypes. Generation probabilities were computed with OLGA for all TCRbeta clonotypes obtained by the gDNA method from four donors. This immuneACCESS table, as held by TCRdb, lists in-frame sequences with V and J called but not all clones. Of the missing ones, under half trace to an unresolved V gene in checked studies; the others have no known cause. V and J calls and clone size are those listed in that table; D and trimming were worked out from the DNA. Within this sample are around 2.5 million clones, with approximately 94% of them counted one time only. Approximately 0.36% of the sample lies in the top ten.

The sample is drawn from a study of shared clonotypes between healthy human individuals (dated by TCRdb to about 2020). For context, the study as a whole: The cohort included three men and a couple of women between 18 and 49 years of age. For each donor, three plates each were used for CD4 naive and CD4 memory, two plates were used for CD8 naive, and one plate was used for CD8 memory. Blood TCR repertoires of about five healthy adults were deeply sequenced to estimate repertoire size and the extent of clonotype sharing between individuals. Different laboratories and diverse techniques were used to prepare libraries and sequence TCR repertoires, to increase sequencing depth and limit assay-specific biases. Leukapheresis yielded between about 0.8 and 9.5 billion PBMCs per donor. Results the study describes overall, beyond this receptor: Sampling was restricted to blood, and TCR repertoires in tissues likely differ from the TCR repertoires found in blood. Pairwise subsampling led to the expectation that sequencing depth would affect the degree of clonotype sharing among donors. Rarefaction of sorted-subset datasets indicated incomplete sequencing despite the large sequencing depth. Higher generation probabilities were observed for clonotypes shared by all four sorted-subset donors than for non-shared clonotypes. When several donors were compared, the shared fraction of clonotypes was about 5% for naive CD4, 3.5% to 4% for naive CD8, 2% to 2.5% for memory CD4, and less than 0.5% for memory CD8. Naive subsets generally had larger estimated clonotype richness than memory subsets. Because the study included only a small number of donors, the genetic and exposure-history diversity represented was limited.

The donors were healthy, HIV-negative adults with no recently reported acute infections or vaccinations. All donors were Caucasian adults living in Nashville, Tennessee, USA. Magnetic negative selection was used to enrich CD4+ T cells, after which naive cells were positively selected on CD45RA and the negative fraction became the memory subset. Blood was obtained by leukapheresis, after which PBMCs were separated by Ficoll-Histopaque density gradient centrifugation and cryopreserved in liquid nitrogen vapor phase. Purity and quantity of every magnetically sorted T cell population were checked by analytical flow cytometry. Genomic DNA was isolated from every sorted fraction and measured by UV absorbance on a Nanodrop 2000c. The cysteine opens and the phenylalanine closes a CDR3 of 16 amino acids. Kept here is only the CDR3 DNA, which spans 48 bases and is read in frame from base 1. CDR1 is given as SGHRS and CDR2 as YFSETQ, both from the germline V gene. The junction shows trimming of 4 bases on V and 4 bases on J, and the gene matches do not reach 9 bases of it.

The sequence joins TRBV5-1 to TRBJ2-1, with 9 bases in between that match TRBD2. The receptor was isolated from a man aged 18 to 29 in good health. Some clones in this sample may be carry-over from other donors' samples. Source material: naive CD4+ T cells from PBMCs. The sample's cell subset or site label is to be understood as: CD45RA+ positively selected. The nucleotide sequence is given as TGCGCCAGCAGCACCTCCCCCGCGGGAGGGTACAATGAGCAGTTCTTC. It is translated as CASSTSPAGGYNEQFF.